This is a list of T cell receptor beta chains from one sample in a study of CD8 T cells in ankylosing spondylitis. TCRdb re-analysed the 5' RACE reads in MiXCR, keeping a single row per CDR3 protein. The profile covers 200,000 to 250,000 distinct CDR3 sequences, with around a quarter appearing a single time and approximately 6.6% taken by the ten largest. Sequences were obtained from blood, either unsorted or a sorted T cell fraction (not recorded which). Receptors were obtained from a male donor with ankylosing spondylitis or in good health (not recorded which). The CDR3 runs from the conserved cysteine through the conserved F or W. A D gene is named only where the DNA matches it firmly. Some rows mark clone size as missing; the rest say once, few, many or name a class of expanded clone.

v_call,d_call,clone_size,j_call,cdr3_nt,cdr3_aa
TRBV20-1,NA,NA,TRBJ1-1,TGCAGTGTCAGAGACCCGGGGACTGAAGCTTTCTTT,CSVRDPGTEAFF
TRBV24-1,TRBD2,many,TRBJ2-1,TGTGCCACCAGTGATTTGGGACAGACTAGCGGGAGTCCCTGCCAATATTTCTCCTACAATGAGCAGTTCTTC,CATSDLGQTSGSPCQYFSYNEQFF
TRBV4-3,NA,few,TRBJ1-2,TGCGCCAGCAGCCAATCGTGGCGGGACTATGGCTACACCTTC,CASSQSWRDYGYTF
TRBV4-2,NA,many,TRBJ1-2,TGTGCCAGCAGCCAAGAGCCGGGAGTCAACTATGGCTACACCTTC,CASSQEPGVNYGYTF
TRBV24-1,NA,NA,TRBJ2-1,TGTGCCACCAGTGATGGGCTACAGGCCGAGCAGTTCTTC,CATSDGLQAEQFF
TRBV10-3,TRBD1,many,TRBJ2-5,TGTGCCACGAGACAGGGGGCAGAAGAGACCCAGTACTTC,CATRQGAEETQYF
TRBV7-3,NA,few,TRBJ2-5,TGTGCCAGCAGCTTAACACCCGTGGAGACCCAGTACTTC,CASSLTPVETQYF
TRBV3-1,TRBD2,NA,TRBJ2-5,TGTGCCAGCAGCCAAGAAACTAGCGGAGCGTACCAAGAGACCCAGTACTTC,CASSQETSGAYQETQYF
TRBV5-1,TRBD1,NA,TRBJ2-5,TGCGCCAGCAGCCCAGGCGACAGGGAGCTCAGAGAGACCCAGTACTTC,CASSPGDRELRETQYF
TRBV6-5,NA,NA,TRBJ1-2,TGTGCCAGCAGTTACAGTACAGGTTATGGCTACACCTTC,CASSYSTGYGYTF
TRBV3-1,TRBD1,NA,TRBJ1-5,TGTGCCAGCAGGCTGGGACAGGGCATCAATCAGCCCCAGCATTTT,CASRLGQGINQPQHF
TRBV29-1,TRBD1,few,TRBJ1-1,TGCAGCGTCAAGAGGGGGCAGTCGAACACTGAAGCTTTCTTT,CSVKRGQSNTEAFF
TRBV20-1,NA,few,TRBJ2-7,TGCAGTGCTAGTCGTGCGCTCGAGTTCTACGAGCAGTACTTC,CSASRALEFYEQYF
TRBV12-3/TRBV12-4,NA,many,TRBJ2-3,TGTGCCAGCAGGGGAGTGAGGGATACGCAGTATTTT,CASRGVRDTQYF
TRBV20-1,TRBD2,many,TRBJ2-1,TGCAGTGCTAGAGTTGGTAGCGGGAGTGGCTACAATGAGCAGTTCTTC,CSARVGSGSGYNEQFF
TRBV7-9,NA,few,TRBJ1-1,TGTGCCAGCAGCTTAGCGGGTACTGGGGGGAACACTGAAGCTTTCTTT,CASSLAGTGGNTEAFF
TRBV7-2,TRBD2,many,TRBJ2-1,TGTGCCAGCAGCAAGCGGGAGGGCGGTAACAATGAGCAGTTCTTC,CASSKREGGNNEQFF
TRBV20-1,NA,NA,TRBJ2-5,TGCAGTGCATTAAAGGGATCCCAAGAGACCCAGTACTTC,CSALKGSQETQYF
TRBV6-5,TRBD2,NA,TRBJ2-5,TGTGCCAGCGGGAGGGATGGAGAGACCCAGTACTTC,CASGRDGETQYF
TRBV20-1,NA,NA,TRBJ1-6,TGCAGTGCTAGAGATCAGGAGTATTCACCCCTCCACTTT,CSARDQEYSPLHF
TRBV29-1,NA,NA,TRBJ2-7,TGCAGCGTTGCCGGTCGAACTTACGAGCAGTACTTC,CSVAGRTYEQYF
TRBV15,NA,NA,TRBJ1-4,TGTGCCACCAGCAGTGGTACCGGAGAAAAACTGTTTTTT,CATSSGTGEKLFF
TRBV11-1,TRBD1,NA,TRBJ2-5,TGTGCCAGCAGCCTCGACACTGAATCTTCTACGGGACAGGGAAGGGAGACCCAGTACTTC,CASSLDTESSTGQGRETQYF
TRBV10-1,NA,NA,TRBJ1-1,TGCGCCAGCAGTGAGTCGCCGGGGGCGCGCACTGAAGCTTTCTTT,CASSESPGARTEAFF
TRBV10-2,TRBD2,NA,TRBJ2-7,TGCGCCAGCAGTGAGTCTAAGCGGGAGCAGTACGAGCAGTACTTC,CASSESKREQYEQYF
TRBV5-1,TRBD1,few,TRBJ2-5,TGCGCCAGCAGCCTCCAACAGGGGGTGCAAGAGACCCAGTACTTC,CASSLQQGVQETQYF
TRBV27,TRBD1,NA,TRBJ2-1,TGTGCCAGCAGAAAGGACAGGGTGTCCTACAATGAGCAGTTCTTC,CASRKDRVSYNEQFF
TRBV7-2,NA,many,TRBJ2-2,TGTGCCAGCAGCTTAGCGGGAAACGCCGCGAACACCGGGGAGCTGTTTTTT,CASSLAGNAANTGELFF
TRBV7-2,NA,many,TRBJ2-2,TGTGCCAGCAGCACACGGGGGATCAACACCGGGGAGCTGTTTTTT,CASSTRGINTGELFF
TRBV27,NA,few,TRBJ2-3,TGTGCCAGCAGCTCCCTAGCTAGCACAGATACGCAGTATTTT,CASSSLASTDTQYF
TRBV29-1,TRBD2,many,TRBJ2-7,TGCAGCGTTGTAATCGGACTAGCGGAAGCGGGCGAGCAGTACTTC,CSVVIGLAEAGEQYF
TRBV12-3/TRBV12-4,TRBD1,few,TRBJ1-6,TGTGCCAGCAGTCCGACAGGGGATAATTCACCCCTCCACTTT,CASSPTGDNSPLHF
TRBV20-1,NA,few,TRBJ2-7,TGCAGTGCTAGCTCAAGGAGCTCCTACGAGCAGTACTTC,CSASSRSSYEQYF
TRBV6-1,TRBD1,NA,TRBJ2-6,TGTGCCAGTTCGGGGACAGATGGGGCCAACGTCCTGACTTTC,CASSGTDGANVLTF
TRBV2,NA,NA,TRBJ2-3,TGTGCCAGCAGTGATGGTGGGACCTACACAGATACGCAGTATTTT,CASSDGGTYTDTQYF
TRBV20-1,NA,few,TRBJ2-5,TGCAGTGCTAGTGAAGAGACGGAGACCCAGTACTTC,CSASEETETQYF
TRBV5-6,TRBD1,few,TRBJ2-5,TGTGCCAGCAGCTTGATTTACGGACAGGGCGGGGAGACCCAGTACTTC,CASSLIYGQGGETQYF
TRBV4-3,NA,NA,TRBJ1-2,TGCGCCAGCAGCGGGGGGGGAAAGGAGTATGGCTACACCTTC,CASSGGGKEYGYTF
TRBV4-1,NA,NA,TRBJ2-7,TGCGCCAGCAGCCTACTTGGGGGGGCGCGGTACGAGCAGTACTTC,CASSLLGGARYEQYF
TRBV10-3,NA,NA,TRBJ1-3,TGTGGGACTGAGGGTGGAAACACCATATATTTT,CGTEGGNTIYF
TRBV10-2,TRBD1,many,TRBJ1-1,TGCGCCAGCAGTGAGCCCTCCACAGGGGGAACCACTGAAGCTTTCTTT,CASSEPSTGGTTEAFF
TRBV12-5,TRBD1,few,TRBJ1-1,TGTGCTAGTGGTTTGGTGACAGGGATGAACACTGAAGCTTTCTTT,CASGLVTGMNTEAFF
TRBV29-1,NA,few,TRBJ2-3,TGCAGCGTTGTAACAGTCGGTAGACGGGATACGCAGTATTTT,CSVVTVGRRDTQYF
TRBV6-1,TRBD1,NA,TRBJ1-5,TGTGCCAGCCGGGGACAGGGAAGCAATCAGCCCCAGCATTTT,CASRGQGSNQPQHF
TRBV12-3/TRBV12-4,TRBD2,many,TRBJ2-1,TGTGCCACCAAGACTAGCGGGATATACAATGAGCAGTTCTTC,CATKTSGIYNEQFF
TRBV6-1,TRBD1,NA,TRBJ1-1,TGTGCCAGCAGACCCGCGGGAGGGACAGATATGAACACTGAAGCTTTCTTT,CASRPAGGTDMNTEAFF
TRBV6-5,TRBD1,many,TRBJ2-5,TGTGCCAGCAGTTTAACCGGGACAGGGATAGAGACCCAGTACTTC,CASSLTGTGIETQYF
TRBV7-8,NA,few,TRBJ1-2,TGTGCCAGCAGCTTAAAAGAAAGGCGCCAGGGCCTTAACTATGGCTACACCTTC,CASSLKERRQGLNYGYTF
TRBV6-5,NA,NA,TRBJ2-1,TGTGCCAGCAGTTATCAGGGCCCTAGCTCCTACAATGAGCAGTTCTTC,CASSYQGPSSYNEQFF
TRBV12-3/TRBV12-4,NA,NA,TRBJ2-3,TGTGCCAGCAGTTTACATGGGAGCACAGATACGCAGTATTTT,CASSLHGSTDTQYF
TRBV5-4,TRBD2,many,TRBJ2-5,TGTGCCAGCAGCAAACAGGGGACTAGCGGGATAGGAGGGGAGACCCAGTACTTC,CASSKQGTSGIGGETQYF
TRBV7-2,NA,few,TRBJ2-3,TGTGCCAGCAGCCCCTCGGGCCCCCGGCAGTATTTT,CASSPSGPRQYF